The source of this TCR beta chain is a study of T cell changes during pregnancy in multiple sclerosis. Produced via immunoSEQ multiplex PCR; TCRdb's table is partial and in-frame only. The repertoire has tens of thousands of clones, roughly nine tenths of them found once; the top ten carry around 4%. The TCR sequence derives from a female donor with multiple sclerosis, enrolled in a pregnancy study. Source: CD8+ T cells from peripheral blood mononuclear cells, taken in the second trimester of pregnancy.

The DNA of the CDR3 is TGTGCCAGCAGTATCTCCGGGACAAAAGCCTACGAGCAGTACTTC. Its protein product is CASSISGTKAYEQYF. This sequence joins TRBV9 and TRBJ2-7, with a tentative D call TRBD1 (6 bases). Germline V gene lookup returns CDR1 SGDLS and CDR2 YYNGEE. The V end was cut by 5 bases, the J end by 2 bases, with 17 bases between. The CDR3 is 15 amino acids.